This TCR beta chain derives from a study of Graves' ophthalmopathy and Graves' hyperthyroidism. The study amplified TCR beta CDR3 regions using RNA transcripts. Second-round multiplex PCR came after a first-round RT-PCR that employed HTBI primers. TCRdb fed the multiplex PCR reads into MiXCR, producing one record per CDR3 protein. The repertoire consists of some 1.1 million distinct CDR3 sequences, with 35% to 40% occurring once and the leading ten covering around 10%. The CDR3 is 15 residues long. CDR1 SGHAT and CDR2 FQNNGV come from the germline V gene. V trimming: 3 bases; J trimming: 5 bases; junction bases outside the gene matches: 5.

The receptor was derived from an adult man with Graves' hyperthyroidism. V gene TRBV11-2 combines with J gene TRBJ2-7; 12 nucleotides line up with TRBD1. The sample comprised peripheral blood or thyroid tissue (not recorded which). In DNA, the CDR3 is TGTGCCAGCAGCTTCCGGGACAGGGGGCAGAACGAGCAGTACTTC. Its protein product is CASSFRDRGQNEQYF.